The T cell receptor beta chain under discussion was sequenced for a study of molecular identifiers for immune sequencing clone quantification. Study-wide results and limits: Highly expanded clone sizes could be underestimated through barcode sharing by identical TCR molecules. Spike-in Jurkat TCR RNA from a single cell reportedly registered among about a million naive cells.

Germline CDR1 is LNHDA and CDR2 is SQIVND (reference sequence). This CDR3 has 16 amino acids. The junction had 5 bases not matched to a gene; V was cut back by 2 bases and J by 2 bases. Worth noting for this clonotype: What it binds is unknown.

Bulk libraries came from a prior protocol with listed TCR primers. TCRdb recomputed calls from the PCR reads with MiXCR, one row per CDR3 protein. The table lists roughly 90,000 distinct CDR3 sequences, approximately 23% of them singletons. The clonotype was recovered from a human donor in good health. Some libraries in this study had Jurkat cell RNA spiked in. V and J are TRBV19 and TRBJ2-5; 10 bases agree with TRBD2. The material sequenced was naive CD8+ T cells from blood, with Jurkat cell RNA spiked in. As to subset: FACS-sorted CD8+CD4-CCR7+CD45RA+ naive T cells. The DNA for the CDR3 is TGTGCCAGTAGTATATCTAGCGGGGGACGTCAAGAGACCCAGTACTTC. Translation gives CASSISSGGRQETQYF.